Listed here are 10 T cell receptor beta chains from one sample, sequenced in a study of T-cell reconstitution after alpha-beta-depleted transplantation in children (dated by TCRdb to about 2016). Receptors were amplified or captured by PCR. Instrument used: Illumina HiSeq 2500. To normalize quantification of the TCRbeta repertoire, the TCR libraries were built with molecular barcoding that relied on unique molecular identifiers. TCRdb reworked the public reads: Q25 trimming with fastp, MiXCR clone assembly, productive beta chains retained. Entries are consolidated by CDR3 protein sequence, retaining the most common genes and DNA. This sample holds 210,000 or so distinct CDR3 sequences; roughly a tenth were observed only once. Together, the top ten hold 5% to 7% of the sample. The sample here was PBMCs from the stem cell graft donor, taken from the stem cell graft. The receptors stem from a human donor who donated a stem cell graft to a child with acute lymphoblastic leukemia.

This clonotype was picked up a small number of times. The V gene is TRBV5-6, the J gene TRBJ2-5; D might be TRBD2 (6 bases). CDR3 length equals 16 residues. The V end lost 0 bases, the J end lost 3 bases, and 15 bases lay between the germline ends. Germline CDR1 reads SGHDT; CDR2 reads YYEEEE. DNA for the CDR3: TGTGCCAGCAGCTTGGGGGTCCGGACTACTGAAGAGACCCAGTACTTC. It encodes CASSLGVRTTEETQYF.

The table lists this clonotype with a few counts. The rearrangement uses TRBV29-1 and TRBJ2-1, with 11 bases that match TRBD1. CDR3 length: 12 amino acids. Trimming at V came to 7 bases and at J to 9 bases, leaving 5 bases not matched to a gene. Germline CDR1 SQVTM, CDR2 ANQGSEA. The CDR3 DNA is TGCAGCGGTGGACAGGGGGCAGGTGAGCAGTTCTTC. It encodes CSGGQGAGEQFF.

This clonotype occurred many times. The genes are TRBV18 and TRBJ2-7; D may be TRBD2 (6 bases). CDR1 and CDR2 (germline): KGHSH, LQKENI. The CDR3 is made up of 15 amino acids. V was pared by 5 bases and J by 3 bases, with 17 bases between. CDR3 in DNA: TGTGCCAGCTCAGGCGGGACGGGAACCTTCTACGAGCAGTACTTC. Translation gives CASSGGTGTFYEQYF.

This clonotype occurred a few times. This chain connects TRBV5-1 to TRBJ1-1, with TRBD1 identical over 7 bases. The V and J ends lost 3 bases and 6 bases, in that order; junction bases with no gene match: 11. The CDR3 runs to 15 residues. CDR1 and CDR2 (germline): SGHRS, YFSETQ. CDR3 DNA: TGCGCCAGCAGCTCTTTACAGGGGCGAACCGCTGAAGCTTTCTTT. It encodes CASSSLQGRTAEAFF.

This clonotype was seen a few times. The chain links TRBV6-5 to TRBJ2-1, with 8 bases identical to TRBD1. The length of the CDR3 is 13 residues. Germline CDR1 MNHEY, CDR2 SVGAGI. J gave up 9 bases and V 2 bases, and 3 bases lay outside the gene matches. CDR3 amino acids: CASSYAGGGEQFF. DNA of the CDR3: TGTGCCAGCAGTTACGCAGGGGGCGGTGAGCAGTTCTTC.

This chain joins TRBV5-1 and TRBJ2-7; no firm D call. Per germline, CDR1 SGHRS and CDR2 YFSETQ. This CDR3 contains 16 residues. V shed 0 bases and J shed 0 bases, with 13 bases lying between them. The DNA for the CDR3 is TGCGCCAGCAGCTTGGAATCCCTCCCGAGCTCCTACGAGCAGTACTTC. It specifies CASSLESLPSSYEQYF.

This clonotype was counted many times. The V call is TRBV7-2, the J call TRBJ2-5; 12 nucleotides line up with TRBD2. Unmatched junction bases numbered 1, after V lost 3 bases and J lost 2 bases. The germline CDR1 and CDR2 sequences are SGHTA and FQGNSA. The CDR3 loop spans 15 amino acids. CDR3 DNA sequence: TGTGCCAGCAGCTTTACTAGCGGGGGGCAAGAGACCCAGTACTTC. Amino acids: CASSFTSGGQETQYF.

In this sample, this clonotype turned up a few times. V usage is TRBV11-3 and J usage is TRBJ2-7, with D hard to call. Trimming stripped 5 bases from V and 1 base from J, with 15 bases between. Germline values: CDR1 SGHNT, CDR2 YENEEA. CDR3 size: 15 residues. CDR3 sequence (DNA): TGTGCCAGCAGCCCAGATAACAGAGTTTCCTACGAGCAGTACTTC. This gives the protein CASSPDNRVSYEQYF.

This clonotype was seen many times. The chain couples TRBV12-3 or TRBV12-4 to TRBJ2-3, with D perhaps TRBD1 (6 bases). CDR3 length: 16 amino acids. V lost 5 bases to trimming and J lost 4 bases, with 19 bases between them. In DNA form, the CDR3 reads TGTGCCAGCAGTCCTCTAGGGGGATCCTTGTCAGATACGCAGTATTTT. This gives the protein CASSPLGGSLSDTQYF.

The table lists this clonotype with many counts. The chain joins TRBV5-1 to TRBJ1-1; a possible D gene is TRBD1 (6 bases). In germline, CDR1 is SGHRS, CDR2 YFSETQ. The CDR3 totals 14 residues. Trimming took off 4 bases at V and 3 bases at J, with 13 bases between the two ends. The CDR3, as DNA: TGCGCCAGCAGCATGTCGGACAGCGACACTGAAGCTTTCTTT. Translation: CASSMSDSDTEAFF.